Listed below are T cell receptor beta chains from one sample, sequenced in a study of human T cells and chemical hapten exposure. TCRdb reprocessed the RACE reads with MiXCR, giving one entry per CDR3 protein. In the table there are 39,000 or so distinct CDR3 sequences, about 4.2% of which are singletons. Source: whole blood, taken in connection with sensitization to the hapten diphenylcyclopropenone (DPC). The receptor source for this set is a man aged 45-65 years with alopecia areata. Some clones in this sample may be carry-over from other donors' samples. CDR3s include the opening cysteine and the closing phenylalanine or tryptophan. Fields, in order: J gene, V gene, clone size, D gene, CDR3 protein, CDR3 DNA. D genes are given only for firm matches. Rows may omit the clone size; those that give it use once, few, many or a size class.

J gene: TRBJ2-1; V gene: TRBV2; clone size: many; D gene: -; CDR3 protein: CASSEQTGSRSSYNEQFF; CDR3 DNA: TGTGCCAGCAGTGAACAAACGGGGTCGAGGAGCTCCTACAATGAGCAGTTCTTC
J gene: TRBJ1-6; V gene: TRBV5-1; clone size: -; D gene: -; CDR3 protein: CASRDTNSPLHF; CDR3 DNA: TGCGCCAGCAGGGACACCAATTCACCCCTCCACTTT
J gene: TRBJ2-3; V gene: TRBV10-3; clone size: many; D gene: TRBD2; CDR3 protein: CAISQGLAGNTDTQYF; CDR3 DNA: TGTGCCATCAGCCAGGGACTAGCGGGGAACACAGATACGCAGTATTTT
J gene: TRBJ2-3; V gene: TRBV7-6; clone size: many; D gene: -; CDR3 protein: CASSIYKDDTQYF; CDR3 DNA: TGTGCCAGCAGCATATACAAGGATGATACGCAGTATTTT
J gene: TRBJ2-5; V gene: TRBV2; clone size: many; D gene: TRBD1; CDR3 protein: CASWTGKQETQYF; CDR3 DNA: TGTGCCAGCTGGACAGGGAAGCAAGAGACCCAGTACTTC
J gene: TRBJ1-3; V gene: TRBV29-1; clone size: many; D gene: -; CDR3 protein: CSVEAGPSGNTIYF; CDR3 DNA: TGCAGCGTTGAGGCAGGACCTTCTGGAAACACCATATATTTT
J gene: TRBJ2-2; V gene: TRBV15; clone size: many; D gene: TRBD2; CDR3 protein: CATSKEGLTDTGELFF; CDR3 DNA: TGTGCCACCAGCAAAGAGGGACTAACCGACACCGGGGAGCTGTTTTTT
J gene: TRBJ2-7; V gene: TRBV19; clone size: many; D gene: TRBD1; CDR3 protein: CASSSRGQGAFEQYF; CDR3 DNA: TGTGCCAGTAGTAGCCGCGGACAGGGGGCCTTCGAGCAGTACTTC
J gene: TRBJ2-1; V gene: TRBV10-3; clone size: many; D gene: -; CDR3 protein: CAISRTAEQFF; CDR3 DNA: TGTGCCATCAGCCGGACAGCCGAGCAGTTCTTC
J gene: TRBJ2-6; V gene: TRBV18; clone size: many; D gene: -; CDR3 protein: CASSPREQGALLGSGANVLTF; CDR3 DNA: TGTGCCAGCTCACCTAGGGAACAGGGAGCCCTCCTTGGCTCTGGGGCCAACGTCCTGACTTTC
J gene: TRBJ1-6; V gene: TRBV18; clone size: many; D gene: -; CDR3 protein: CASSPPGSPLHF; CDR3 DNA: TGTGCCAGCTCACCACCTGGTTCACCCCTCCACTTT
J gene: TRBJ1-5; V gene: TRBV28; clone size: few; D gene: -; CDR3 protein: CASSLSQGGNQPQHF; CDR3 DNA: TGTGCCAGCAGCTTAAGCCAGGGCGGGAATCAGCCCCAGCATTTT
J gene: TRBJ2-5; V gene: TRBV7-9; clone size: many; D gene: -; CDR3 protein: CASSLGGVVETQYF; CDR3 DNA: TGTGCCAGCAGCTTAGGTGGGGTGGTCGAGACCCAGTACTTC
J gene: TRBJ2-7; V gene: TRBV7-2; clone size: -; D gene: -; CDR3 protein: CASSLLAAYEQYF; CDR3 DNA: TGTGCCAGCAGCTTATTAGCAGCCTACGAGCAGTACTTC
J gene: TRBJ2-1; V gene: TRBV27; clone size: many; D gene: TRBD1; CDR3 protein: CASQSTGTGLYNEQFF; CDR3 DNA: TGTGCCAGCCAATCAACCGGGACAGGGCTTTACAATGAGCAGTTCTTC
J gene: TRBJ2-2; V gene: TRBV11-2; clone size: many; D gene: -; CDR3 protein: CASSLVGGAVTGELFF; CDR3 DNA: TGTGCCAGCAGCTTAGTTGGGGGCGCGGTCACCGGGGAGCTGTTTTTT
J gene: TRBJ2-3; V gene: TRBV7-2; clone size: many; D gene: TRBD2; CDR3 protein: CASSLMVAGADTQYF; CDR3 DNA: TGTGCCAGCAGCTTGATGGTAGCGGGAGCAGATACGCAGTATTTT
J gene: TRBJ1-1; V gene: TRBV5-1; clone size: -; D gene: TRBD1; CDR3 protein: CASSTRQGSGSEAFF; CDR3 DNA: TGCGCCAGCAGCACACGACAGGGATCGGGGTCTGAAGCTTTCTTT
J gene: TRBJ1-1; V gene: TRBV6-6; clone size: many; D gene: -; CDR3 protein: CASKAGVGNTEAFF; CDR3 DNA: TGTGCCAGCAAGGCAGGGGTAGGGAACACTGAAGCTTTCTTT
J gene: TRBJ2-3; V gene: TRBV12-3/TRBV12-4; clone size: -; D gene: -; CDR3 protein: CASSRSGPGYGTDTQYF; CDR3 DNA: TGTGCCAGCAGTCGATCGGGCCCGGGCTACGGCACAGATACGCAGTATTTT
J gene: TRBJ2-1; V gene: TRBV11-3; clone size: few; D gene: TRBD2; CDR3 protein: CASSFPSSGRARDYNEQFF; CDR3 DNA: TGTGCCAGCAGCTTCCCATCTAGCGGGAGGGCTAGAGACTACAATGAGCAGTTCTTC
J gene: TRBJ1-2; V gene: TRBV29-1; clone size: many; D gene: TRBD1; CDR3 protein: CSAWTGFSYGYTF; CDR3 DNA: TGCAGCGCCTGGACAGGGTTCAGCTATGGCTACACCTTC
J gene: TRBJ1-2; V gene: TRBV6-5; clone size: -; D gene: -; CDR3 protein: CASSYGGDYGYTF; CDR3 DNA: TGTGCCAGCAGTTACGGGGGAGACTATGGCTACACCTTC
J gene: TRBJ1-1; V gene: TRBV11-3; clone size: many; D gene: TRBD1; CDR3 protein: CASSLGRQGRTEAFF; CDR3 DNA: TGTGCCAGCAGCTTAGGCCGACAGGGCAGAACTGAAGCTTTCTTT
J gene: TRBJ2-5; V gene: TRBV29-1; clone size: many; D gene: TRBD1; CDR3 protein: CSARTGRETQYF; CDR3 DNA: TGCAGCGCCCGGACAGGACGAGAGACCCAGTACTTC
J gene: TRBJ2-1; V gene: TRBV6-2/TRBV6-3; clone size: many; D gene: TRBD2; CDR3 protein: CASSRSGLAVYNEQFF; CDR3 DNA: TGTGCCAGCAGTCGATCGGGGCTAGCGGTCTACAATGAGCAGTTCTTC
J gene: TRBJ1-5; V gene: TRBV25-1; clone size: few; D gene: -; CDR3 protein: CASSEAWDDNQPQHF; CDR3 DNA: TGTGCCAGCAGTGAAGCGTGGGATGACAATCAGCCCCAGCATTTT
J gene: TRBJ1-3; V gene: TRBV3-1; clone size: many; D gene: -; CDR3 protein: CASSQDIQSAWGNTIYF; CDR3 DNA: TGTGCCAGCAGCCAAGACATACAATCCGCCTGGGGAAACACCATATATTTT
J gene: TRBJ1-2; V gene: TRBV18; clone size: -; D gene: -; CDR3 protein: CASSPSNSPNYGYTF; CDR3 DNA: TGTGCCAGCTCACCATCCAACAGTCCTAACTATGGCTACACCTTC
J gene: TRBJ1-1; V gene: TRBV12-3/TRBV12-4; clone size: many; D gene: -; CDR3 protein: CASSLKGFDEAFF; CDR3 DNA: TGTGCCAGCAGTTTAAAGGGGTTTGATGAAGCTTTCTTT
J gene: TRBJ2-7; V gene: TRBV28; clone size: many; D gene: TRBD2; CDR3 protein: CASSGTQGLAGPYEQYF; CDR3 DNA: TGTGCCAGCAGCGGAACCCAGGGACTAGCGGGGCCCTACGAGCAGTACTTC
J gene: TRBJ2-3; V gene: TRBV12-3/TRBV12-4; clone size: many; D gene: TRBD2; CDR3 protein: CASYPGLAGVSDTQYF; CDR3 DNA: TGTGCCAGTTACCCGGGACTAGCGGGAGTGTCAGATACGCAGTATTTT
J gene: TRBJ1-1; V gene: TRBV29-1; clone size: many; D gene: -; CDR3 protein: CSVEKGKSTEAFF; CDR3 DNA: TGCAGCGTTGAAAAAGGGAAAAGCACTGAAGCTTTCTTT
J gene: TRBJ2-7; V gene: TRBV6-2/TRBV6-3; clone size: many; D gene: -; CDR3 protein: CASSWDIYEQYF; CDR3 DNA: TGTGCCAGCAGTTGGGACATCTACGAGCAGTACTTC
J gene: TRBJ1-6; V gene: TRBV30; clone size: many; D gene: -; CDR3 protein: CAWSVVTNSPLHF; CDR3 DNA: TGTGCCTGGAGTGTAGTCACAAATTCACCCCTCCACTTT
J gene: TRBJ2-7; V gene: TRBV20-1; clone size: many; D gene: TRBD2; CDR3 protein: CSARDPGLAGVYTYEQYF; CDR3 DNA: TGCAGTGCTAGAGATCCGGGACTAGCGGGAGTTTATACCTACGAGCAGTACTTC
J gene: TRBJ2-1; V gene: TRBV25-1; clone size: -; D gene: -; CDR3 protein: CTSSENQRAPRDEQFF; CDR3 DNA: TGTACCAGCAGTGAAAACCAGCGGGCCCCCCGTGATGAGCAGTTCTTC
J gene: TRBJ1-1; V gene: TRBV3-1; clone size: many; D gene: -; CDR3 protein: CASSIQGNTEAFF; CDR3 DNA: TGTGCCAGCAGCATACAGGGGAACACTGAAGCTTTCTTT
J gene: TRBJ2-2; V gene: TRBV6-4; clone size: many; D gene: -; CDR3 protein: CASSDSRNTGELFF; CDR3 DNA: TGTGCCAGCAGTGACTCTAGGAACACCGGGGAGCTGTTTTTT
J gene: TRBJ2-7; V gene: TRBV10-1; clone size: many; D gene: -; CDR3 protein: CASSEGYPTYEQYF; CDR3 DNA: TGCGCCAGCAGTGAGGGGTATCCCACCTACGAGCAGTACTTC
J gene: TRBJ1-5; V gene: TRBV28; clone size: many; D gene: -; CDR3 protein: CATEDSNQPQHF; CDR3 DNA: TGTGCCACCGAAGACAGCAATCAGCCCCAGCATTTT
J gene: TRBJ2-1; V gene: TRBV7-9; clone size: many; D gene: -; CDR3 protein: CASSPWVDYNEQFF; CDR3 DNA: TGTGCCAGCAGCCCCTGGGTAGACTACAATGAGCAGTTCTTC